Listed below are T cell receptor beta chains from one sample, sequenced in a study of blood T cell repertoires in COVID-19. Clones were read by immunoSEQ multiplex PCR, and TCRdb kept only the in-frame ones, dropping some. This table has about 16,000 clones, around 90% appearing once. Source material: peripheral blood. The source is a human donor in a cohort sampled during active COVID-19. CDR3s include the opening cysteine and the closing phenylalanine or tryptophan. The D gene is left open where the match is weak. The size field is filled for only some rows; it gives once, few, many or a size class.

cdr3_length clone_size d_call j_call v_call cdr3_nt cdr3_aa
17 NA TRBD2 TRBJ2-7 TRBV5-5 TGTGCCAGCAGCTTGGAATGGGGGCTAGCGGGGCGCTACGAGCAGTACTTC CASSLEWGLAGRYEQYF
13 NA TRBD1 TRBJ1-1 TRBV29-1 TGCAGCGTTGAGGGACAGGGATGGACTGAAGCTTTCTTT CSVEGQGWTEAFF
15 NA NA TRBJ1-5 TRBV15 TGTGCCACCAGCAGCCAGGGGAAAGGCAATCAGCCCCAGCATTTT CATSSQGKGNQPQHF
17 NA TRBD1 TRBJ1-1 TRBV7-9 TGTGCCAGCAGCGGGCGCCAGGGACAGAGAACGTCGTATGAAGCTTTCTTT CASSGRQGQRTSYEAFF
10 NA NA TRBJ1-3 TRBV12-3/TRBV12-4 TGTGCCAGCGAGGGAAACACCATATATTTT CASEGNTIYF
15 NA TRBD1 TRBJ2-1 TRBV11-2 TGTGCCAGCAGTGAGGGACAGGGGATCCTCAATGAGCAGTTCTTC CASSEGQGILNEQFF
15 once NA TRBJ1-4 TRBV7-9 TGTGCCAGCAACGGCGGGGCGGGTTGGGATGAAAAACTGTTTTTT CASNGGAGWDEKLFF
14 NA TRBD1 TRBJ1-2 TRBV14 TGTGCCAGCAGCCATTCGGGACAGGGGGCTGGCTACACCTTC CASSHSGQGAGYTF
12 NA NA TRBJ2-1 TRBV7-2 TGTGCCAGCAGCTATACTAGTTTGAGTGAGTTCTTC CASSYTSLSEFF
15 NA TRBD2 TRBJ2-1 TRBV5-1 TGCGCCAGCAGGCGGGCGGGGGGCGAGGGCAATGAGCAGTTCTTC CASRRAGGEGNEQFF
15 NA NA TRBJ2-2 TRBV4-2 TGTGCCAGCAGCCAAGATCCGGGGGACGCCGGGGAGCTGTTTTTT CASSQDPGDAGELFF
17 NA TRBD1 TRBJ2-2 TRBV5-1 TGCGCCAGCAGCTCCTACCGGGACAGGGGACGAACCGGGGAGCTGTTTTTT CASSSYRDRGRTGELFF
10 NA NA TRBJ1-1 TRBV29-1 TGCAGCGCCGGGGAGACTGAAGCTTTCTTT CSAGETEAFF
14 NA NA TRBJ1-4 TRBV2 TGTGCCAGCAGTGGCAGTCACACTAATGAAAAACTGTTTTTT CASSGSHTNEKLFF
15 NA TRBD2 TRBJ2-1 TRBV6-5 TGTGCCAGCAGTCCGGGACTAGCGGGGGTCAATGAGCAGTTCTTC CASSPGLAGVNEQFF
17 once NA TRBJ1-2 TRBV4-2 TGTGCCAGCAGCCAAGATGAGGGCCTAAATGGGATCTATGGCTACACCTTC CASSQDEGLNGIYGYTF
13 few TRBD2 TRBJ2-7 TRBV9 TGTGCCAGTGGCGGGGGGTCCGGTGTGGAGCAGTACTTC CASGGGSGVEQYF
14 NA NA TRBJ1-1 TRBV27 TGTGCCGCGTCCAGCCCAGGGCTGAACACTGAAGCTTTCTTT CAASSPGLNTEAFF
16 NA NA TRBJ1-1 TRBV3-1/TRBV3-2 TGTGCCAGCAGCCCCTCTGGAACAGGGTCTGGCACTGAAGCTTTCTTT CASSPSGTGSGTEAFF
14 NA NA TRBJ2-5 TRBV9 TGTGCCAGCAGCGTAGCATTCGGGGGAGAGACCCAGTACTTC CASSVAFGGETQYF
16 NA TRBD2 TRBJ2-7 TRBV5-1 TGCGCCAGCAGCTTGGGTCTGGGAGGGACCGTCTACGAGCAGTACTTC CASSLGLGGTVYEQYF
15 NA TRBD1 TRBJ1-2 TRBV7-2 TGTGCCAGCAGCTTAGTAAAACAGGGGTCCCATGGCTACACCTTC CASSLVKQGSHGYTF
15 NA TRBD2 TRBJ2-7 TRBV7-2 TGTGCCAGCAGCGCACTAGCGGGGGGGCCGTACGAGCAGTACTTC CASSALAGGPYEQYF
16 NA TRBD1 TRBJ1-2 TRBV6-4 TGTGCCAGCAGTCCGGGACAGGGGGGAGTAGGGTATGGCTACACCTTC CASSPGQGGVGYGYTF
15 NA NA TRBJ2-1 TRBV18 TGTGCCAGCTCACCAGAGGCGGGCTCCTACAATGAGCAGTTCTTC CASSPEAGSYNEQFF
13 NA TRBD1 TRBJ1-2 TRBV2 TGTGCCAGCAGTGGCACAGGGGGCGATGGCTACACCTTC CASSGTGGDGYTF
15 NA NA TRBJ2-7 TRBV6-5 TGTGCCAGCAGTTATACGGAGGAGGGGAAGTACGAGCAGTACTTC CASSYTEEGKYEQYF
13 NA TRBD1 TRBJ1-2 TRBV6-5 TGTGCCAGCAGCCGGGACAGGGAATATGGCTACACCTTC CASSRDREYGYTF
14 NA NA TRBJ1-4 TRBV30 TGTGCCTGTGGCCCCGAGGCGCGCGGGGAAAAACTGTTTTTT CACGPEARGEKLFF
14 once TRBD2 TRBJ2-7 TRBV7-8 TGTGCCAGCAACCCGGGACGCGGGGGCTACGAGCAGTACTTC CASNPGRGGYEQYF
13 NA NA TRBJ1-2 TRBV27 TGTGCCAGCAGTTTACAGGGTGGCTATGGCTACACCTTC CASSLQGGYGYTF
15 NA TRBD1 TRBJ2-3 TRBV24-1 TGTGCCACCAGTGAGGGGACAGGGAGAGGAGATACGCAGTATTTT CATSEGTGRGDTQYF
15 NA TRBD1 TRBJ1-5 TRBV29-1 TGCAGCGTTCGAGAGGGACAGGGCGGCAATCAGCCCCAGCATTTT CSVREGQGGNQPQHF
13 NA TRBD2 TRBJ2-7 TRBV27 TGTGCCAGCAGTTTATCCGGGAGGAACGAGCAGTACTTC CASSLSGRNEQYF
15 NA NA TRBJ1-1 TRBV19 TGTGCCAGTAGTAATATACAGGCAGGGAAGACTGAAGCTTTCTTT CASSNIQAGKTEAFF
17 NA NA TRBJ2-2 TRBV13 TGTGCCAGCAGCGGCGGGGAACTAATCGCGAACACCGGGGAGCTGTTTTTT CASSGGELIANTGELFF
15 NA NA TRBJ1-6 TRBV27 TGTGCCAGCAGTTTATCGGGGGCCCATAATTCACCCCTCCACTTT CASSLSGAHNSPLHF
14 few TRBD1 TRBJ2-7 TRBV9 TGTGCCAGCAGCGTAGAGGGACAGATGGACGAGCAGTACTTC CASSVEGQMDEQYF
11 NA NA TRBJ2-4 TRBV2 TGTGCCAGCAGGGTGGCAGTGGGACTCAGTTTC CASRVAVGLSF
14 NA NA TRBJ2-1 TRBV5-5 TGTGCCAGCAGTCGGCAGGGGCCCTACAATGAGCAGTTCTTC CASSRQGPYNEQFF
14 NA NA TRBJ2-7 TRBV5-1 TGCGCCAGCAGCTTGGGACACCAATCCTACGAGCAGTACTTC CASSLGHQSYEQYF
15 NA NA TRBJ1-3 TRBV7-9 TGTGCCAGCAGCTTGTGGAGGGACCCTGGAAACACCATATATTTT CASSLWRDPGNTIYF
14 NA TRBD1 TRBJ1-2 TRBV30 TGTGCCTGGAGGGGGACAGGAGCCCTCAATGGCTACACCTTC CAWRGTGALNGYTF
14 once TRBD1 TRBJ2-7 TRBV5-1 TGCGCCAGCAGCTCCCGGGACAGCTCCTACGAGCAGTACTTC CASSSRDSSYEQYF
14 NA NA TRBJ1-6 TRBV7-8 TGTGCCAGCAGCTCCGACGGGGATAATTCACCCCTCCACTTT CASSSDGDNSPLHF
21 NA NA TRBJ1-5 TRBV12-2 TGTGCAAGTCGCTTAGCGAGACAAGAGACAGGGGTCGAAATAGGCAATCAGCCCCAGCATTTT CASRLARQETGVEIGNQPQHF
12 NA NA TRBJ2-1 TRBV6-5 TGTGCCAGCAGTCCCGGCTACAATGAGCAGTTCTTC CASSPGYNEQFF
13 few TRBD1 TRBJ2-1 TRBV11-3 TGTGCCAGCAGCCGGGACAGGCTATCGGAGCAGTTCTTC CASSRDRLSEQFF
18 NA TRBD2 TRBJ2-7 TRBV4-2 TGTGCCAGCAGCCAACCCGGGGATAGCGGGGTCCCCTCCTACGAGCAGTACTTC CASSQPGDSGVPSYEQYF
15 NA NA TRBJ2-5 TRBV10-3 TGTGCCATCAGTGAGTCAGGAGGGACCCAAGAGACCCAGTACTTC CAISESGGTQETQYF
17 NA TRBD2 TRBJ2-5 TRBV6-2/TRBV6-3 TGTGCCAGCAGTTACGTCCCCCAACTAGCGGGGACGGAGACCCAGTACTTC CASSYVPQLAGTETQYF
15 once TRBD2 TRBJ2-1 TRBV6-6 TGTGCCAGCAGTAACCTAGCGGGGGGCTACAATGAGCAGTTCTTC CASSNLAGGYNEQFF
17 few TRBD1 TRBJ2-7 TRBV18 TGTGCCAGCTCCCTGGGTGAGGGGGCTTTAGGGACCTACGAGCAGTACTTC CASSLGEGALGTYEQYF
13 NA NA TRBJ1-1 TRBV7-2 TGTGCCAGCAGTGTGCAACTTGGCACTGAAGCTTTCTTT CASSVQLGTEAFF
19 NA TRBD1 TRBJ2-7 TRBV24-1 TGTGCCACCAGTGACCATGAACCGTCGACAGGGGTAAGCTCCTACGAGCAGTACTTC CATSDHEPSTGVSSYEQYF